This entry lists 32 T cell receptor beta chains sequenced from one sample in a study of blood T cell repertoires in COVID-19. Assay: immunoSEQ multiplex PCR; the TCRdb copy retains only in-frame clones and omits some. The data show about 240,000 clones, about 83% seen once. Sequenced input: peripheral blood. The receptors come from a man aged 80 or over with acute or convalescent COVID-19.

The chain uses TRBV13 and TRBJ2-3, with D perhaps matching TRBD1 (5 bases). Germline-derived CDR1 and CDR2 are PRHDT and FYEKMQ (reference sequence). CDR3 length equals 15 residues. Trimming cost V 2 bases and J 7 bases, with 16 bases left between them. The CDR3 is CASSLTGYGVNTQYF. The CDR3 nucleotides are TGTGCCAGCAGCTTAACAGGATATGGGGTAAATACGCAGTATTTT.

The chain has TRBV6-5 and TRBJ1-2; the match to TRBD1 covers 8 bases. This CDR3 comprises 14 residues. CDR1 is MNHEY and CDR2 is SVGAGI in the germline V gene. V gave up 6 bases and J gave up 7 bases; unmatched junction bases: 10. CDR3 nucleotide sequence: TGTGCCAGCAGATCCTCTGACAGGGGAGGTGGCTACACCTTC. Its protein is CASRSSDRGGGYTF.

The genes are TRBV7-9 and TRBJ2-3; 10 bases are a match to TRBD1. Germline assignment: CDR1 SEHNR and CDR2 FQNEAQ (reference sequence). CDR3 length equals 17 residues. V trimming: 0 bases; J trimming: 3 bases; junction bases outside the gene matches: 6. This chain's CDR3 is CASSLARGQGLTDTQYF. CDR3 DNA: TGTGCCAGCAGCTTAGCCCGGGGACAGGGGCTTACAGATACGCAGTATTTT. The whole variable domain, filled in from reference TRBV7-9 and TRBJ2-3, reads DTGVSQNPRHKITKRGQNVTFRCDPISEHNRLYWYRQTLGQGPEFLTYFQNEAQLEKSRLLSDRFSAERPKGSFSTLEIQRTEQGDSAMYLCASSLARGQGLTDTQYFGPGTRLTVL.

The chain combines TRBV2 with TRBJ1-1; 12 positions agree with TRBD1. The CDR3 length is 15 residues. With V trimmed by 5 bases and J by 6 bases, 7 bases remained unmatched. Looked up from germline, CDR1 is SNHLY and CDR2 is FYNNEI. In nucleotides, the CDR3 is TGTGCCAGCAGTCCTCCGGGACAGGGGGCCTCTGAAGCTTTCTTT. Translating it yields CASSPPGQGASEAFF.

DNA of the CDR3: TGTGCCAGCAGCTCACGGACAGGGGGCGAGCAGTACTTC. It codes for CASSSRTGGEQYF. The chain is built from TRBV3-1 (or the pseudogene TRBV3-2) and TRBJ2-7, with TRBD1 matching 10 bases. The CDR3 length is 13 residues. Germline V gene sequence: CDR1 LGHDT, CDR2 YNNKEL (reference sequence). With V trimmed by 5 bases and J by 6 bases, 4 bases remained unmatched.

The CDR3 sequence is CASSLGTGGSNQPQHF. CDR3 DNA: TGTGCCAGCAGCCTCGGGACAGGGGGAAGCAATCAGCCCCAGCATTTT. This chain uses TRBV3-1 (or the pseudogene TRBV3-2) with TRBJ1-5, with 11 bases identical to TRBD1. V shed 4 bases, J shed 1 base, and the junction held 3 bases outside the gene matches. Germline values: CDR1 LGHDT, CDR2 YNNKEL (reference sequence). There are 16 residues in the CDR3.

To note about this clone: Other DNA sequences in the same sample also yield this CDR3. J is TRBJ1-1 and V is TRBV20-1; D remains ambiguous. From germline, CDR1 is DFQATT and CDR2 SNEGSKA (reference sequence). The V gene lost 3 bases and the J gene lost 2 bases, with 7 bases spanning the gap. CDR3 length: 12 residues. The CDR3 DNA sequence: TGCAGTGCTAGTTCCCCAAACACTGAAGCTTTCTTT. The encoded protein is CSASSPNTEAFF.

V gene TRBV5-1 combines with J gene TRBJ2-3; no reliable D call. The CDR3 has 12 amino acids. The V gene's germline CDR1 is SGHRS and CDR2 YFSETQ. V was clipped by 0 bases and J by 5 bases, with 4 bases between them. Written as DNA, the CDR3 is TGCGCCAGCAGCTTGGGACAAGATACGCAGTATTTT. It codes for CASSLGQDTQYF.

The chain joins TRBV9 to TRBJ1-2; D perhaps matches TRBD1 (6 bases). The CDR3 spans 18 residues. Germline assignment: CDR1 SGDLS and CDR2 YYNGEE. V gave up 0 bases and J gave up 5 bases, with 23 bases separating them. CDR3 amino acids: CASSVGVWGHNLKYGYTF. Here the CDR3 DNA reads TGTGCCAGCAGCGTAGGGGTATGGGGGCACAACCTGAAATATGGCTACACCTTC.

This clone came up a few times. The rearrangement uses TRBV2 and TRBJ1-3; D possibly corresponds to TRBD1 (6 bases). The germline gives CDR1 SNHLY, CDR2 FYNNEI. Trimming pared 2 bases from V and 8 bases from J, leaving 13 bases between. The CDR3 spans 14 residues. CDR3 nucleotides: TGTGCCAGCAGTGAACAGGGGTCAGGGGACACCATATATTTT. This gives the protein CASSEQGSGDTIYF.

The chain uses TRBV7-2 and TRBJ1-2, with TRBD1 as a possible D gene (5 bases). CDR3 length equals 15 residues. Trimming cost V 5 bases and J 4 bases, with 17 bases left between them. The V gene's germline CDR1 is SGHTA and CDR2 FQGNSA. In DNA, the CDR3 is TGTGCCAGCAGCCCCCCGGAGGGGTCCCCCTATGGCTACACCTTC. This encodes CASSPPEGSPYGYTF.

This chain connects TRBV11-3 to TRBJ2-1; 11 positions agree with TRBD2. Looked up from germline, CDR1 is SGHNT and CDR2 is YENEEA. The trim removed 3 bases at V and 10 bases at J, leaving 11 bases unmatched. The CDR3 is 16 residues long. The CDR3 nucleotides are TGTGCCAGCAGCTTCGGTAGCGGGGGGGCCGAGGGGGAGCAGTTCTTC. Translation gives CASSFGSGGAEGEQFF.

The V gene is TRBV7-2, the J gene TRBJ1-3; a possible D gene is TRBD1 (5 bases). The germline V and J ends were trimmed by 7 bases and 7 bases, with 17 bases remaining between them. The CDR3 sequence is 14 residues long. The V gene's germline CDR1 is SGHTA and CDR2 FQGNSA. The CDR3 sequence is CASTGGKAWNTIYF. Here the CDR3 DNA reads TGTGCCAGCACGGGGGGAAAGGCCTGGAACACCATATATTTT.

This chain connects TRBV6-2 or TRBV6-3 to TRBJ2-3, with no clear D. V lost 3 bases to trimming and J lost 3 bases, with 7 bases between them. The CDR3 loop spans 13 amino acids. Per the germline V gene, CDR1 is MNHEY and CDR2 is SVGEGT. This CDR3 is CASSYQLTDTQYF. The CDR3 DNA sequence: TGTGCCAGCAGTTATCAACTAACAGATACGCAGTATTTT.

The rearrangement links TRBV5-6 to TRBJ1-3, with D possibly matching TRBD1 (5 bases). The CDR3 loop spans 17 amino acids. Trimming removed 2 bases at V and 0 bases at J, with 15 bases between. The V gene's germline CDR1 is SGHDT and CDR2 YYEEEE. CDR3 amino acids: CASSFSGTHFSGNTIYF. For the CDR3, the DNA is TGTGCCAGCAGCTTCTCCGGGACTCACTTCTCTGGAAACACCATATATTTT.

This chain uses TRBV5-1 with TRBJ2-7, with 12 bases matching TRBD2. The CDR3 contains 17 residues. Germline loops: CDR1 SGHRS, CDR2 YFSETQ. V shed 2 bases, J shed 2 bases, and the junction held 8 bases outside the gene matches. CDR3 residues: CASSLPRTSGIPYEQYF. Written as DNA, the CDR3 is TGCGCCAGCAGCTTACCTCGGACTAGCGGGATTCCCTACGAGCAGTACTTC.

The chain couples TRBV19 to TRBJ1-1; weak D call: TRBD1 (6 bases). With 0 bases removed from V and 1 base from J, the gap between germline ends came to 9 bases. This CDR3 is built from 15 residues. CDR1 and CDR2 from the germline V gene are LNHDA and SQIVND (reference sequence). The CDR3 region is CASSIEGQRNTEAFF. CDR3 nucleotide sequence: TGTGCCAGTAGTATAGAGGGACAAAGGAACACTGAAGCTTTCTTT.

The rearrangement uses TRBV19 and TRBJ2-1, with 9 nucleotides matching TRBD2. Germline V lookup: CDR1 LNHDA, CDR2 SQIVND (reference sequence). The CDR3 is 19 amino acids. The trim removed 1 base at V and 4 bases at J, leaving 14 bases unmatched. The CDR3 nucleotides read TGTGCCAGTAGTATAGTCTCCCCGGGACTAGCAAGATCTTACAATGAGCAGTTCTTC. Protein product: CASSIVSPGLARSYNEQFF.

The J gene is TRBJ2-1, the V gene TRBV5-6, with 8 bases aligning to TRBD2. CDR1 is SGHDT and CDR2 is YYEEEE in the germline V gene. This CDR3 has 15 residues. V shed 2 bases, J shed 4 bases, and the junction held 5 bases outside the gene matches. CDR3 sequence: CASSLAGVTYNEQFF. The DNA for the CDR3 is TGTGCCAGCAGCTTAGCGGGAGTGACGTACAATGAGCAGTTCTTC.

This sequence joins TRBV5-4 and TRBJ1-6; D is ambiguous. Per germline, CDR1 SGHNT and CDR2 YYREEE (reference sequence). Trimming left V 7 bases short and J 8 bases short, with 16 bases between. This CDR3 is 14 amino acids long. The CDR3 bases are TGTGCCAGCCAAGGGAGCAATGGGGATTCACCCCTCCACTTT. It specifies CASQGSNGDSPLHF.

The chain carries TRBV5-1 and TRBJ1-1; D not certain. Per germline, CDR1 SGHRS and CDR2 YFSETQ. The germline V and J ends were trimmed by 5 bases and 0 bases, with 14 bases remaining between them. The CDR3 length is 15 residues. The DNA of the CDR3 is TGCGCCAGCAGGTTCGCCTTGACTCTGAACACTGAAGCTTTCTTT. Its protein product is CASRFALTLNTEAFF.

The chain links TRBV25-1 to TRBJ1-6; 7 nucleotides agree with TRBD1. V trimming: 5 bases; J trimming: 7 bases; junction bases outside the gene matches: 8. CDR3 size: 15 residues. Germline-derived CDR1 and CDR2 are MGHDK and SYGVNS. CDR3 in DNA: TGTGCCAGCAGTCCCTTGACAGGGTCCAATTCACCCCTCCACTTT. Translating it yields CASSPLTGSNSPLHF.

This clone was recorded only once. This sequence joins TRBV28 and TRBJ1-4; D might be TRBD1 (5 bases). The germline V and J ends were trimmed by 2 bases and 6 bases, with 19 bases remaining between them. The germline V gene encodes CDR1 MDHEN and CDR2 SYDVKM. This CDR3 is 17 amino acids long. The CDR3 loop is CASSLPMGAGQDEKLFF. The DNA of the CDR3 is TGTGCCAGCAGTTTACCTATGGGCGCAGGGCAGGATGAAAAACTGTTTTTT.

This clone was counted at least ten times. The chain links TRBV3-1 (or the pseudogene TRBV3-2) to TRBJ1-4, with TRBD1 matching over 8 bases. CDR1 and CDR2 (germline): LGHDT, YNNKEL (reference sequence). This CDR3 region has 16 residues. V shed 0 bases and J 6 bases; nucleotides not matched to a gene: 6. The CDR3 loop is CASSQDIGRGHEKLFF. The CDR3 region has the DNA TGTGCCAGCAGCCAAGATATCGGCAGGGGGCATGAAAAACTGTTTTTT.

This clone was recorded once. This rearrangement joins TRBV2 to TRBJ1-1; D unresolved. Germline CDR1 and CDR2: SNHLY and FYNNEI. The CDR3 consists of 12 residues. Between the trimmed V and J ends, which lost 6 bases and 8 bases, there was a span of 13 bases. The CDR3 reads CASRALNPEAFF. For the CDR3, the DNA is TGTGCCAGCAGGGCCTTAAACCCCGAAGCTTTCTTT.

There are a few counts of this clone. The chain is built from TRBV12-3 or TRBV12-4 and TRBJ2-2; D is unclear. There are 12 residues in the CDR3. V gave up 3 bases and J gave up 5 bases, with 4 bases separating them. CDR3 region: CASSLATGELFF. The CDR3 DNA reads TGTGCCAGCAGTTTGGCTACCGGGGAGCTGTTTTTT.

The chain couples TRBV27 to TRBJ2-3, with TRBD2 matching 9 bases. There are 18 residues in the CDR3. CDR1 is MNHEY, CDR2 SMNVEV, per germline (reference sequence). The V gene end was trimmed by 4 bases and the J gene end by 2 bases; junction bases not matched to a gene: 13. This CDR3 reads CASSYPSGGPSPTDTQYF. The CDR3 DNA follows: TGTGCCAGCAGTTATCCAAGCGGGGGGCCCTCACCCACAGATACGCAGTATTTT.

The rearrangement joins TRBV12-3 or TRBV12-4 to TRBJ1-1, with D perhaps TRBD1 (6 bases). The CDR3 loop spans 13 amino acids. Deletions cut 2 bases from V and 3 bases from J, with 7 bases between. CDR3 sequence reads: CASSLKGDTEAFF. The CDR3 coding sequence is TGTGCCAGCAGTTTAAAGGGGGACACTGAAGCTTTCTTT.

The chain employs TRBV3-1 (or the pseudogene TRBV3-2) and TRBJ2-6, with TRBD1 matching 7 bases. This CDR3 has 19 residues. J lost 0 bases, V lost 2 bases, and 10 bases had no gene match. Germline V gene sequence: CDR1 LGHDT, CDR2 YNNKEL (reference sequence). This chain's CDR3 is CASSQIHRAGGSGANVLTF. CDR3 DNA: TGTGCCAGCAGCCAAATTCACAGGGCAGGGGGCTCTGGGGCCAACGTCCTGACTTTC.

The chain is built from TRBV19 and TRBJ1-1; possible D gene TRBD1, 5 bases. Per germline, CDR1 LNHDA and CDR2 SQIVND (reference sequence). CDR3 length: 11 residues. Trimming took off 11 bases at V and 8 bases at J, with 15 bases between the two ends. CDR3 protein: CAVTGGGEAFF. The CDR3 DNA reads TGTGCCGTCACGGGGGGGGGAGAAGCTTTCTTT.

J is TRBJ2-7 and V is TRBV5-5, with 9 bases identical to TRBD1. Germline V gives CDR1 SGHKS, CDR2 YYEKEE (reference sequence). CDR3 length: 14 residues. With 3 bases clipped from V and 2 bases from J, the junction kept 3 bases outside the gene matches. The CDR3 bases are TGTGCCAGCAGCTGGGGACAGGGTCCCTACGAGCAGTACTTC. Residues: CASSWGQGPYEQYF.

This chain links TRBV2 with TRBJ2-2, with unresolved D. This CDR3 is 15 amino acids long. V lost 0 bases and J 4 bases, leaving 9 bases between the germline ends. The germline V gene encodes CDR1 SNHLY and CDR2 FYNNEI. CDR3 DNA: TGTGCCAGCAGTGAAGCGCTAATGCTCACCGGGGAGCTGTTTTTT. This translates into CASSEALMLTGELFF.